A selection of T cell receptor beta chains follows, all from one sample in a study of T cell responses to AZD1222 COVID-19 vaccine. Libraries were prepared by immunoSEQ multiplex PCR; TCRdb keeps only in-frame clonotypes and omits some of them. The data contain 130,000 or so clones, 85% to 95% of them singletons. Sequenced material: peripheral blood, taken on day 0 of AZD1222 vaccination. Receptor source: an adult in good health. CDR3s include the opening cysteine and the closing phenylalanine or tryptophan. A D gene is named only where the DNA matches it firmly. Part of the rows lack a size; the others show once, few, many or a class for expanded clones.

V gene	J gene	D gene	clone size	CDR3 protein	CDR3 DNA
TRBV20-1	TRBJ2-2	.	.	CSASERAPGELFF	TGCAGTGCTAGTGAGAGGGCTCCCGGGGAGCTGTTTTTT
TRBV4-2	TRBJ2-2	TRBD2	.	CASSQGQGGDGELFF	TGTGCCAGCAGCCAAGGGCAGGGAGGGGACGGGGAGCTGTTTTTT
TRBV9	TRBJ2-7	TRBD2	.	CASSTPSGSSYEQYF	TGTGCCAGCAGCACTCCTAGCGGGAGCTCCTACGAGCAGTACTTC
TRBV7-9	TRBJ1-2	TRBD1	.	CASSAVLRQGLNYGYTF	TGTGCCAGCAGCGCGGTTCTCCGACAGGGGTTAAACTATGGCTACACCTTC
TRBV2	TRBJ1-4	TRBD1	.	CASSYRGLEEKLFF	TGTGCCAGCAGTTACAGGGGATTGGAGGAAAAACTGTTTTTT
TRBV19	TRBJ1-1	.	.	CASSTDRPTTGAFF	TGTGCCAGTAGTACCGACAGGCCCACAACGGGAGCTTTCTTT
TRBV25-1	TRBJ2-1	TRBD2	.	CASSDQGLATYNEQFF	TGTGCCAGCAGTGACCAGGGACTAGCCACCTACAATGAGCAGTTCTTC
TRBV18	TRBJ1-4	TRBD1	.	CASSLGTGGHNEKLFF	TGTGCCAGCTCCCTCGGGACAGGGGGCCATAATGAAAAACTGTTTTTT
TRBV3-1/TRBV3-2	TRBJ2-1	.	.	CASSQLTGEQFF	TGTGCCAGCAGCCAACTGACGGGTGAGCAGTTCTTC
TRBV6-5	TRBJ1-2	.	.	CASSDRNSGYTF	TGTGCCAGCAGCGACAGGAATAGTGGCTACACCTTC
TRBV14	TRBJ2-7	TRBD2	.	CASSQDTVLAGPYEQYF	TGTGCCAGCAGCCAAGATACGGTGCTAGCGGGTCCCTACGAGCAGTACTTC
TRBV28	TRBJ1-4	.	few	CASSLYKGKLFF	TGTGCCAGCAGTTTATATAAGGGAAAACTGTTTTTT
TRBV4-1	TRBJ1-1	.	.	CASSRGAGTEAFF	TGCGCCAGCAGCCGTGGGGCAGGCACTGAAGCTTTCTTT
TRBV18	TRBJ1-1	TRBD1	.	CASSPFDTGGGGEAFF	TGTGCCAGCTCACCATTCGACACAGGGGGCGGCGGAGAAGCTTTCTTT
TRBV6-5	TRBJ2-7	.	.	CASSYSKGAYEQYF	TGTGCCAGCAGTTACTCGAAGGGGGCCTACGAGCAGTACTTC